Below, 13 T cell receptor beta chains from the same sample are listed, as sequenced in a study of graft-versus-host responses after intestinal transplantation. Measured with immunoSEQ multiplex PCR; TCRdb has only the in-frame clones, and not every one. This table holds about 86,000 clones, about 87% found once. These receptors lack a known antigen. Sequencing was performed on unstimulated CD4+ T cells sorted from spleen or lymph node cells, taken before transplant. The origin of the receptors is a human donor who was the organ donor for an intestinal transplant.

V gene TRBV11-2 combines with J gene TRBJ2-2; 10 bases are shared with TRBD1. The trim removed 4 bases at V and 1 base at J, leaving 6 bases unmatched. CDR3 length: 17 amino acids. CDR1 and CDR2 from the germline V gene are SGHAT and FQNNGV. As DNA, the CDR3 is TGTGCCAGCAGCTACCGGGACAGGGGCGTGAACACCGGGGAGCTGTTTTTT. It yields the protein CASSYRDRGVNTGELFF.

The rearrangement uses TRBV5-8 and TRBJ2-5, with 9 nucleotides matching TRBD2. The length of the CDR3 is 15 residues. Trimming took 4 bases from V and 7 from J; bases not matched to a gene: 11. CDR1 and CDR2 (germline): SGHTS, YDEGEE. The CDR3 spells CASSHLAGSEVTQYF. In DNA, the CDR3 is TGTGCCAGCAGCCACCTAGCGGGGTCGGAGGTGACCCAGTACTTC.

V usage is TRBV11-2 and J usage is TRBJ2-5; the match to TRBD1 covers 7 bases. CDR3 length equals 13 residues. The germline gives CDR1 SGHAT, CDR2 FQNNGV. The V and J ends lost 7 bases and 1 base, in that order; junction bases with no gene match: 3. CDR3 coding DNA: TGTGCCAGCACCCGGACAGGCCAAGAGACCCAGTACTTC. This sequence encodes CASTRTGQETQYF.

The rearrangement links TRBV19 to TRBJ2-3, with 15 positions matching TRBD2. Losses at the gene ends were 10 bases for V and 6 bases for J; bases not matched to a gene: 5. Germline assignment: CDR1 LNHDA and CDR2 SQIVND (reference sequence). This CDR3 is 14 amino acids long. The DNA of the CDR3 is TGTGCCACCGGACTAGCGGGAGGGAGGGATACGCAGTATTTT. This translates into CATGLAGGRDTQYF.

J is TRBJ2-3 and V is TRBV5-6; possible D gene TRBD2, 6 bases. Germline CDR1 SGHDT, CDR2 YYEEEE. The CDR3 runs 15 residues. The germline V and J ends were trimmed by 2 bases and 3 bases, with 13 bases remaining between them. The CDR3 sequence: CASSLWRGATDTQYF. Written as DNA, the CDR3 is TGTGCCAGCAGCTTATGGCGCGGGGCAACAGATACGCAGTATTTT. The entire variable domain, with the rest obtained from reference TRBV5-6 and TRBJ2-3, is as follows: DAGVTQSPTHLIKTRGQQVTLRCSPKSGHDTVSWYQQALGQGPQFIFQYYEEEERQRGNFPDRFSGHQFPNYSSELNVNALLLGDSALYLCASSLWRGATDTQYFGPGTRLTVL.

V usage is TRBV6-6 and J usage is TRBJ2-7, with D possibly being TRBD1 (5 bases). CDR3 length: 14 residues. V was clipped by 5 bases and J by 0 bases, with 11 bases between them. The germline CDR1 and CDR2 sequences are MNHNY and SVGAGI (reference sequence). CDR3 nucleotides: TGTGCCAGCAGTCCCAGGGTTCGCTCCTACGAGCAGTACTTC. Amino acids: CASSPRVRSYEQYF.

This rearrangement joins TRBV4-1 to TRBJ2-7, with a tentative D call TRBD1 (6 bases). V was clipped by 4 bases and J by 4 bases, with 17 bases between them. Germline V gene data show CDR1 as MGHRA and CDR2 as YSYEKL. CDR3 size: 15 residues. The CDR3 loop is CASSRREKGGYEQYF. CDR3 in DNA: TGCGCCAGCAGCCGACGAGAAAAAGGGGGTTACGAGCAGTACTTC.

The chain joins TRBV7-3 to TRBJ2-5; maybe TRBD2 (5 bases). Per germline, CDR1 SGHTA and CDR2 FQGTGA. Trimming shortened V by 5 bases and J by 5 bases, and 12 bases separated the two germline ends. The CDR3 is 13 residues long. The CDR3 loop is CASSPGRVETQYF. CDR3 nucleotides: TGTGCCAGCAGCCCCGGGCGGGTGGAGACCCAGTACTTC.

The chain carries TRBV6-1 and TRBJ2-1; D may be TRBD1 (7 bases). V shed 6 bases and J shed 6 bases, with 18 bases lying between them. CDR3 length equals 15 residues. The germline CDR1 and CDR2 sequences are MNHNS and SASEGT. CDR3 sequence reads: CASSSPGGWGNEQFF. The CDR3 DNA reads as TGTGCCAGCAGCAGCCCAGGGGGGTGGGGCAATGAGCAGTTCTTC.

This clone was seen just once. The J gene is TRBJ2-7, the V gene TRBV30, with 8 bases that match TRBD1. Germline assignment: CDR1 GTSNPN and CDR2 SVGIG (reference sequence). The CDR3 loop spans 12 amino acids. J was trimmed by 2 bases and V by 5 bases; bases with no gene match: 2. CDR3 bases: TGTGCCTGGGACAGGGGTACCTACGAGCAGTACTTC. The encoded protein is CAWDRGTYEQYF.

The rearrangement uses TRBV15 and TRBJ1-1; D perhaps matches TRBD1 (5 bases). CDR1 is LNHNV and CDR2 is YYDKDF in the germline V gene (reference sequence). CDR3 length: 14 residues. V lost 5 bases, J lost 2 bases, and 12 bases lay in between. CDR3 DNA sequence: TGTGCCACCAGCCATGTCAGGGAAAACACTGAAGCTTTCTTT. It specifies CATSHVRENTEAFF.

This chain uses TRBV7-9 with TRBJ1-1; 11 bases match TRBD1. Germline trimming cut 5 bases from V and 7 bases from J; bases unmatched to any gene: 9. The CDR3 runs 15 residues. Germline V gene sequence: CDR1 SEHNR, CDR2 FQNEAQ (reference sequence). The CDR3 DNA reads TGTGCCAGCAGCACCTACGGGACAGGGGGTAGTGAAGCTTTCTTT. Encoded protein: CASSTYGTGGSEAFF.

As concerns this clone: The sample holds other DNA sequences that translate to the same CDR3. The chain joins TRBV19 to TRBJ2-5; 7 bases agree with TRBD2. V gave up 1 base and J gave up 1 base; unmatched junction bases: 0. From germline, CDR1 is LNHDA and CDR2 SQIVND (reference sequence). CDR3 length: 14 residues. The CDR3: CASSIAGGQETQYF. CDR3 bases: TGTGCCAGTAGTATAGCGGGGGGCCAAGAGACCCAGTACTTC.